The 14 T cell receptor beta chains given below trace back to one sample, sequenced in a study of blood T cell repertoires in COVID-19 (dated by TCRdb to 2019 to 2021). Libraries came from the immunoSEQ multiplex PCR assay. What TCRdb holds here is the immuneACCESS table cut down to in-frame rearrangements. Part of the clones is not present; checked against another copy, under half of the missing clones reflect an unresolved V gene, and the others are unexplained. The sample table records approximately 120,000 clones; approximately 80% of these occur just once. The top ten clonotypes cover roughly 4% of the sample. The material sequenced was peripheral blood. These receptors were taken from a woman aged 45-65 years with acute or convalescent COVID-19.

The chain uses TRBV29-1 and TRBJ1-2; weak D call: TRBD1 (6 bases). The V and J ends lost 8 bases and 8 bases respectively, with 24 bases between them. The CDR3 loop spans 14 amino acids. Germline CDR1 SQVTM, CDR2 ANQGSEA. This CDR3 is CSTYVTGSAEGYTF. CDR3 bases: TGCAGCACTTACGTGACAGGATCGGCGGAGGGCTACACCTTC.

The chain couples TRBV9 to TRBJ2-3, with D perhaps matching TRBD1 (5 bases). The germline V gene has CDR1 SGDLS and CDR2 YYNGEE. This CDR3 comprises 14 residues. V lost 0 bases, J lost 3 bases, and 8 bases lay in between. In DNA form, the CDR3 reads TGTGCCAGCAGCGTAGATGCAGGGACAGATACGCAGTATTTT. Residues: CASSVDAGTDTQYF. The complete variable domain, with remaining parts taken from reference TRBV9 and TRBJ2-3, reads DSGVTQTPKHLITATGQRVTLRCSPRSGDLSVYWYQQSLDQGLQFLIQYYNGEERAKGNILERFSAQQFPDLHSELNLSSLELGDSALYFCASSVDAGTDTQYFGPGTRLTVL.

This chain joins TRBV6-1 and TRBJ1-1; unclear D gene. Germline V gene lookup returns CDR1 MNHNS and CDR2 SASEGT. The CDR3 is 15 amino acids. V was cut by 2 bases and J by 4 bases, with 14 bases left in between. The CDR3 region is CASSEIRQDATEAFF. For the CDR3, the DNA is TGTGCCAGCAGTGAAATTCGTCAGGATGCCACTGAAGCTTTCTTT.

This clone was seen only a few times. This chain joins TRBV10-3 and TRBJ1-4; a possible D gene is TRBD1 (6 bases). Trimming took off 11 bases at V and 0 bases at J, with 10 bases between the two ends. The germline gives CDR1 ENHRY, CDR2 SYGVKD. The CDR3 is made up of 13 amino acids. The chain's CDR3 is CAAKGATNEKLFF. CDR3 bases: TGTGCCGCCAAGGGGGCAACTAATGAAAAACTGTTTTTT.

The gene calls are TRBV3-1 (or the pseudogene TRBV3-2) and TRBJ2-5; perhaps TRBD1 as D (5 bases). Per germline, CDR1 LGHDT and CDR2 YNNKEL (reference sequence). With 1 base removed from V and 4 bases from J, the gap between germline ends came to 13 bases. The CDR3 is 15 residues long. CDR3 region: CASSQGPGFTETQYF. CDR3 in DNA: TGTGCCAGCAGCCAAGGCCCAGGGTTTACAGAGACCCAGTACTTC.

The genes are TRBV27 and TRBJ2-5; TRBD2 matches 10 bases. The germline V gene encodes CDR1 MNHEY and CDR2 SMNVEV (reference sequence). The CDR3 consists of 15 residues. J lost 5 bases, V lost 5 bases, and 8 bases had no gene match. The CDR3 nucleotides read TGTGCCAGCAGTCTGAGCGGGAGGGGCTCGGAGACCCAGTACTTC. Translating gives CASSLSGRGSETQYF.

This rearrangement joins TRBV19 to TRBJ1-3; the D is unclear. The germline V gene encodes CDR1 LNHDA and CDR2 SQIVND (reference sequence). This CDR3 is 14 amino acids long. V dropped 4 bases and J dropped 0 bases, with 7 bases sitting between them. The CDR3: CASSRPSSGNTIYF. The CDR3 DNA follows: TGTGCCAGTAGTAGGCCAAGCTCTGGAAACACCATATATTTT.

The V and J genes are TRBV5-1 and TRBJ1-3, with D maybe TRBD1 (5 bases). Germline CDR1 is SGHRS and CDR2 is YFSETQ. The germline V and J ends were trimmed by 2 bases and 9 bases, with 12 bases remaining between them. The CDR3 length is 13 residues. CDR3 DNA: TGCGCCAGCAGCTTTGCCGCGGGGGGCACCATATATTTT. Translated, it gives CASSFAAGGTIYF.

The chain carries TRBV3-1 (or the pseudogene TRBV3-2) and TRBJ1-1, with unresolved D. Germline assignment: CDR1 LGHDT and CDR2 YNNKEL (reference sequence). The CDR3 totals 12 residues. The germline V and J ends were trimmed by 8 bases and 1 base, with 8 bases remaining between them. In DNA form, the CDR3 reads TGTGCCAGCGGAGGGAGGAACACTGAAGCTTTCTTT. Its protein product is CASGGRNTEAFF.

The chain is built from TRBV15 and TRBJ1-6; the D gene is possibly TRBD1 (5 bases). CDR1 LNHNV and CDR2 YYDKDF come from the germline V gene (reference sequence). The CDR3 has 15 amino acids. V was trimmed by 1 base and J by 9 bases, leaving 13 bases between them. The CDR3 coding sequence is TGTGCCACCAGCAGAGTGGCTGTAGGGGTTTCACCCCTCCACTTT. Protein sequence: CATSRVAVGVSPLHF. The whole variable domain, filled in from reference TRBV15 and TRBJ1-6, reads DAMVIQNPRYQVTQFGKPVTLSCSQTLNHNVMYWYQQKSSQAPKLLFHYYDKDFNNEADTPDNFQSRRPNTSFCFLDIRSPGLGDTAMYLCATSRVAVGVSPLHFGNGTRLTVT.

The chain is built from TRBV9 and TRBJ1-2; 9 nucleotides line up with TRBD1. Germline CDR1 and CDR2: SGDLS and YYNGEE. CDR3 length: 14 amino acids. Trimming at V came to 3 bases and at J to 4 bases, leaving 4 bases not matched to a gene. This CDR3 is CASSEGQGSYGYTF. DNA of the CDR3: TGTGCCAGCAGCGAAGGACAGGGGTCCTATGGCTACACCTTC.

The rearrangement joins TRBV28 to TRBJ2-6; 7 bases match TRBD2. This CDR3 has 14 amino acids. V was pared by 8 bases and J by 2 bases, with 3 bases of the junction left unmatched. Germline assignment: CDR1 MDHEN and CDR2 SYDVKM. CDR3 coding DNA: TGTGCCAGCGGGAGGGAAACTGGGGCCAACGTCCTGACTTTC. It translates to CASGRETGANVLTF. Variable domain in full (rest from reference TRBV28 and TRBJ2-6): DVKVTQSSRYLVKRTGEKVFLECVQDMDHENMFWYRQDPGLGLRLIYFSYDVKMKEKGDIPEGYSVSREKKERFSLILESASTNQTSMYLCASGRETGANVLTFGAGSRLTVL.

The genes are TRBV25-1 and TRBJ1-2; a possible D gene is TRBD1 (5 bases). The germline V gene has CDR1 MGHDK and CDR2 SYGVNS. The CDR3 sequence is 12 residues long. V was trimmed by 7 bases and J by 1 base, leaving 7 bases between them. CDR3 DNA: TGTGCCAGCAAAAGGGGTAACTATGGCTACACCTTC. Its translation: CASKRGNYGYTF.

The V gene is TRBV5-1, the J gene TRBJ1-3, with TRBD1 as a possible D gene (5 bases). Germline V gene lookup returns CDR1 SGHRS and CDR2 YFSETQ. Deletions cut 1 base from V and 0 bases from J, with 8 bases between. This CDR3 spans 15 amino acids. The chain's CDR3 is CASSLTGFSGNTIYF. The DNA of the CDR3 is TGCGCCAGCAGCTTGACAGGTTTCTCTGGAAACACCATATATTTT. The full variable domain, rest sourced from reference TRBV5-1 and TRBJ1-3, is KAGVTQTPRYLIKTRGQQVTLSCSPISGHRSVSWYQQTPGQGLQFLFEYFSETQRNKGNFPGRFSGRQFSNSRSEMNVSTLELGDSALYLCASSLTGFSGNTIYFGEGSWLTVV.